This TCR beta chain was sequenced in a study of control samples from healthy donors and cancer patients. Sequencing used immunoSEQ multiplex PCR; TCRdb keeps in-frame clones, though not all of them. This table has about 190,000 clones, approximately 92% appearing once. Germline V gene data show CDR1 as SNHLY and CDR2 as FYNNEI. CDR3 size: 14 residues. The ends lost 7 bases at V and 5 bases at J; junction bases unmatched: 6. This chain uses TRBV2 with TRBJ1-4, with 8 bases matching TRBD1. The source material was blood. The receptor was isolated from a man between 18 and 29 years old in good health. Written as DNA, the CDR3 is TGTGCCAGCAAGACAGGGGAAGACAATGAAAAACTGTTTTTT. This codes for CASKTGEDNEKLFF.